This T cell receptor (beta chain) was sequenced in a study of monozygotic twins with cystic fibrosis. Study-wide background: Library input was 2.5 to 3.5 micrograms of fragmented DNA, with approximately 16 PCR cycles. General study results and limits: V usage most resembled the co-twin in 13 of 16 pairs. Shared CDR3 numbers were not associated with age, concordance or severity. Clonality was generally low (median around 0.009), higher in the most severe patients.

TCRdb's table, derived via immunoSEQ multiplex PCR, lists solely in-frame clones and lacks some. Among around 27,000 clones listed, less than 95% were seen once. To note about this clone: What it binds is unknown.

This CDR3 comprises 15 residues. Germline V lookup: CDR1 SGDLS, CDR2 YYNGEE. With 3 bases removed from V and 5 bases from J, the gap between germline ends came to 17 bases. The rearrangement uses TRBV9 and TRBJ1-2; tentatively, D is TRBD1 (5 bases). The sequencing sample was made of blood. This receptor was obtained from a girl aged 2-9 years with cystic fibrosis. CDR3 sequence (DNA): TGTGCCAGCAGCGAGTGGGACGATCAACGGTATGGCTACACCTTC. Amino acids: CASSEWDDQRYGYTF.